This T cell receptor (beta chain) was sequenced during a study of T-cell memory formation after mild COVID-19. Findings and limits, study-wide: Memory from before infection featured some responding clones, which suggests cross-reactive memory joined. Later expanders leaned toward CD4+, whereas clones contracting from day 15 to 85 were balanced CD4/CD8.

Trimming removed 5 bases from V and 0 bases from J; junction bases left unmatched: 2. Germline V lookup: CDR1 SNHLY, CDR2 FYNNEI. This CDR3 is 14 amino acids long. TCRdb analysed the 5' RACE reads with MiXCR anew, one entry per CDR3 protein. The data contain around 100,000 distinct CDR3 sequences, approximately 22% of them singletons. Points on this clonotype: Antigen specificity is unknown.

The chain carries TRBV2 and TRBJ2-3, with 7 bases lining up with TRBD1. The clonotype was recovered from a man aged 18-30 years who had mild COVID-19 (a few samples of this study predate the infection). Cell type and time point are not known. The sequenced sample consisted of PBMCs or a T cell subset sorted from them (not recorded which). The CDR3 DNA reads as TGTGCCAGCAGTACGGGACAGAGCACAGATACGCAGTATTTT. Amino acid sequence: CASSTGQSTDTQYF. Complete variable domain (other parts from reference TRBV2 and TRBJ2-3): EPEVTQTPSHQVTQMGQEVILRCVPISNHLYFYWYRQILGQKVEFLVSFYNNEISEKSEIFDDQFSVERPDGSNFTLKIRSTKLEDSAMYFCASSTGQSTDTQYFGPGTRLTVL.